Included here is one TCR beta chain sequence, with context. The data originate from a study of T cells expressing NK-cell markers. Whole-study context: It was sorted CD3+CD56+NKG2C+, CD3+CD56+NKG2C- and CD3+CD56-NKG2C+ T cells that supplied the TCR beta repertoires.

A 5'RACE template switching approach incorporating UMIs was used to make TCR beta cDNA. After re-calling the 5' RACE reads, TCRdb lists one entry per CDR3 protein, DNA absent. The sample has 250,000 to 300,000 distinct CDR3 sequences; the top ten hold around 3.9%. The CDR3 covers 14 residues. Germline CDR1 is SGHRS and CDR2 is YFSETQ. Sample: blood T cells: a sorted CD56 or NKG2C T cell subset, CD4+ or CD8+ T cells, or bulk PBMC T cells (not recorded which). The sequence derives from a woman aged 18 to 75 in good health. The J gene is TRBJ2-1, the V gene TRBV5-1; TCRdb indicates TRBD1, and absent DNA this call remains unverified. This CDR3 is CASSLDWGGNEQFF.